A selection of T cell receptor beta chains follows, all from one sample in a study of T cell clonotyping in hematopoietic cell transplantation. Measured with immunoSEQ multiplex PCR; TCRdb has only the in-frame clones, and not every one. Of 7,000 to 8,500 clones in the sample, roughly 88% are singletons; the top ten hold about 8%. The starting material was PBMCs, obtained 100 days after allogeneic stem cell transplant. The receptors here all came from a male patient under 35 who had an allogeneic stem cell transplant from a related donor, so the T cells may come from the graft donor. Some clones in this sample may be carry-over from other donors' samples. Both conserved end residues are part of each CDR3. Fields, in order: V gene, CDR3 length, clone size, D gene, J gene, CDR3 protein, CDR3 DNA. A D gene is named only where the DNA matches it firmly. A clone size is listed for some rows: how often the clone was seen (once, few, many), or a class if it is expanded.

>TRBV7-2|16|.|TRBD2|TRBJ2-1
CASSLRGLASYNEQFF
TGTGCCAGCAGCTTAAGGGGACTAGCATCCTACAATGAGCAGTTCTTC
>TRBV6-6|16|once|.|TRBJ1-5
CASSYGDSPSNQPQHF
TGTGCCAGCAGTTACGGTGACAGTCCGAGCAATCAGCCCCAGCATTTT
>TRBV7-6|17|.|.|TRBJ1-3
CASSLQTGPEIGNTIYF
TGTGCCAGCAGCTTACAAACAGGGCCCGAGATCGGAAACACCATATATTTT
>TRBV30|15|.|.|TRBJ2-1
CAWSSRGAAGQPAFF
TGTGCCTGGAGCTCCCGTGGGGCGGCGGGGCAGCCCGCCTTCTTC
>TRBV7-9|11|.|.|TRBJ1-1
CASSWDTEAFF
TGTGCCAGCAGCTGGGACACTGAAGCTTTCTTT
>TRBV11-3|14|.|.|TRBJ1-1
CASSFAGQSTEAFF
TGTGCCAGCAGCTTTGCGGGGCAGAGCACTGAAGCTTTCTTT
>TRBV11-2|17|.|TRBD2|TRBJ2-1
CASSPRRAGGAYNEQFF
TGTGCCAGCAGCCCCCGAAGAGCGGGAGGGGCCTACAATGAGCAGTTCTTC
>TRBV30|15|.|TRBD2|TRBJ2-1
CAWSSGLAAYNEQFF
TGTGCCTGGAGTTCCGGACTAGCGGCCTACAATGAGCAGTTCTTC
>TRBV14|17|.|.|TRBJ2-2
CASSQERPVFQAGELFF
TGTGCCAGCAGCCAAGAACGTCCTGTCTTTCAGGCCGGGGAGCTGTTTTTT
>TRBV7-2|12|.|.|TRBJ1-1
CASSLLSAEAFF
TGTGCCAGCAGCTTATTGAGCGCTGAAGCTTTCTTT
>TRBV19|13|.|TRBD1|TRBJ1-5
CASIPGGDQPQHF
TGTGCCAGTATCCCAGGGGGGGATCAGCCCCAGCATTTT
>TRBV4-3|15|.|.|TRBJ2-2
CASSQASAYTGELFF
TGCGCCAGCAGCCAAGCATCCGCTTACACCGGGGAGCTGTTTTTT
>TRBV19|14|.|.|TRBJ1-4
CASSIRQGSEKLFF
TGTGCCAGTAGTATAAGGCAGGGGAGTGAAAAACTGTTTTTT
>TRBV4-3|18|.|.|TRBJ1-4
CASSQARRDFSTNEKLFF
TGCGCCAGCAGCCAAGCCAGGCGGGATTTTTCCACTAATGAAAAACTGTTTTTT
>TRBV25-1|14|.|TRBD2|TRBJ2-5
CASSYSGGLETQYF
TGTGCCAGCTCGTACTCGGGAGGACTAGAGACCCAGTACTTC
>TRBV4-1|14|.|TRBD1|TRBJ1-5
CASSQGTGLQPQHF
TGCGCCAGCAGCCAAGGGACAGGGCTTCAGCCCCAGCATTTT
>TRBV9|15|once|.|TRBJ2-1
CASSAFLGAHNEQFF
TGTGCCAGCAGCGCCTTTCTCGGGGCCCACAATGAGCAGTTCTTC
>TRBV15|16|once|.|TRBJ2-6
CATSSYSDSGANVLTF
TGTGCCACCAGCAGCTACTCGGACTCTGGGGCCAACGTCCTGACTTTC
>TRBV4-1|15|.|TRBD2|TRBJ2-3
CASSQVPLAEGTQYF
TGCGCCAGCAGCCAAGTTCCGCTAGCGGAAGGTACGCAGTATTTT
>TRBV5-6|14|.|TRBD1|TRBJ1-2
CASSLGDRDYGYTF
TGTGCCAGCAGCTTGGGGGACAGGGACTATGGCTACACCTTC
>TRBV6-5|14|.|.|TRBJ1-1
CASATRNINTEAFF
TGTGCCAGCGCAACACGGAATATTAACACTGAAGCTTTCTTT